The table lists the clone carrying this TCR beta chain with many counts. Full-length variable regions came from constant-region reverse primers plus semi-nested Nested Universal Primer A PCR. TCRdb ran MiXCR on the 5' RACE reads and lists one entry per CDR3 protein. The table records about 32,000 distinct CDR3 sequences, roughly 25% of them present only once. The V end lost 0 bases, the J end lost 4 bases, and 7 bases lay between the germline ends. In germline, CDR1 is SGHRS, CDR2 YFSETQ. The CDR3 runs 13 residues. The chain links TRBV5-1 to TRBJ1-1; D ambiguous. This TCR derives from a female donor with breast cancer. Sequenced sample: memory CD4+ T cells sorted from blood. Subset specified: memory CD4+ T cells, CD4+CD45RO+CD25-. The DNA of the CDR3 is TGCGCCAGCAGCTTGGTGGGTTCCACTGAAGCTTTCTTT. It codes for CASSLVGSTEAFF.